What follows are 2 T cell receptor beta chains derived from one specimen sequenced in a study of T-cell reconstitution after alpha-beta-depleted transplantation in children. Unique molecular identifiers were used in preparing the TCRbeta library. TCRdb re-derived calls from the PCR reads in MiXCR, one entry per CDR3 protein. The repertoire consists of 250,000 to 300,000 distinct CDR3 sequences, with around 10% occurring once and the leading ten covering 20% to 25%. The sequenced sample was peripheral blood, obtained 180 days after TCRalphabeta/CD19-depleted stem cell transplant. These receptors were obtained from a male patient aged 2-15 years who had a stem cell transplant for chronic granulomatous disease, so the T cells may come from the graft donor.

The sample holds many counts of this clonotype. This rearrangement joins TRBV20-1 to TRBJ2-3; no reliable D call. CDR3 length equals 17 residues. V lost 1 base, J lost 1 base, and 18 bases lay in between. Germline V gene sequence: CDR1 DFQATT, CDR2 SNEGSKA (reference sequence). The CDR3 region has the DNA TGCAGTGCTAGAGGGCGTGGACGCTGTGCTGGCACAGATACGCAGTATTTT. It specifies CSARGRGRCAGTDTQYF.

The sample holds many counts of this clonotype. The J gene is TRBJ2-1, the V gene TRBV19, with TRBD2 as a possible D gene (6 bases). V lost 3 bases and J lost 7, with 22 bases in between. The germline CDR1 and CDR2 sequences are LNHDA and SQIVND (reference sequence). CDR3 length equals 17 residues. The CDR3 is CASSILRGLEGRNEQFF. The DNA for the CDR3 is TGTGCCAGTAGTATCCTTCGGGGGTTGGAGGGGAGAAATGAGCAGTTCTTC. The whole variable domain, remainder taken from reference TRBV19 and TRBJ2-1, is DGGITQSPKYLFRKEGQNVTLSCEQNLNHDAMYWYRQDPGQGLRLIYYSQIVNDFQKGDIAEGYSVSREKKESFPLTVTSAQKNPTAFYLCASSILRGLEGRNEQFFGPGTRLTVL.